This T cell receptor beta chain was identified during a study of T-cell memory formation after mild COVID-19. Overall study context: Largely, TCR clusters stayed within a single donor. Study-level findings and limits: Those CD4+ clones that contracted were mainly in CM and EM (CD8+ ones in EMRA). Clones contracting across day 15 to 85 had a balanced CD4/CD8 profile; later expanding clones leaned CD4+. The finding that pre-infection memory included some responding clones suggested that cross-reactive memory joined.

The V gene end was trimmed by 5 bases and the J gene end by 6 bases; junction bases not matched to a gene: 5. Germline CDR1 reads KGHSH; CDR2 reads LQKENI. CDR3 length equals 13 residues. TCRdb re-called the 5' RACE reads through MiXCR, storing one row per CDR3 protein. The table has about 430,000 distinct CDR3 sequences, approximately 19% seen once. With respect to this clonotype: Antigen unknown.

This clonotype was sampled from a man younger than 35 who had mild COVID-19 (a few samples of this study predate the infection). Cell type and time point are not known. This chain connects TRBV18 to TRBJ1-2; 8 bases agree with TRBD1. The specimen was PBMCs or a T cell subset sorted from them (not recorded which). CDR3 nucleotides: TGTGCCAGCTCAGAACAGGGGGTTGATGGCTACACCTTC. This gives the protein CASSEQGVDGYTF.